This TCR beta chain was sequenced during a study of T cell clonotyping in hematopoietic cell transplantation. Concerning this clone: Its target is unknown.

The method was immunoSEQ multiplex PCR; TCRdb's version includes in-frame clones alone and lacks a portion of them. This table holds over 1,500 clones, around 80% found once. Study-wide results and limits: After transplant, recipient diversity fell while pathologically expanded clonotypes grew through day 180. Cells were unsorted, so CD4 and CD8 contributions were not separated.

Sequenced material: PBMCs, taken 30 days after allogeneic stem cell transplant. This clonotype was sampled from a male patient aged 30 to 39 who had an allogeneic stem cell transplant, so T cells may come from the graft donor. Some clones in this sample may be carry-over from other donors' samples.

DNA for the CDR3: TGTGCCAGCAGCCAAGGACAGGGAGTGTCTGAAGCTTTCTTT. This sequence encodes CASSQGQGVSEAFF. This chain uses TRBV11-2 with TRBJ1-1, with 8 bases that match TRBD1. Germline values: CDR1 SGHAT, CDR2 FQNNGV. The trim removed 5 bases at V and 6 bases at J, leaving 8 bases unmatched. The CDR3 sequence is 14 residues long.